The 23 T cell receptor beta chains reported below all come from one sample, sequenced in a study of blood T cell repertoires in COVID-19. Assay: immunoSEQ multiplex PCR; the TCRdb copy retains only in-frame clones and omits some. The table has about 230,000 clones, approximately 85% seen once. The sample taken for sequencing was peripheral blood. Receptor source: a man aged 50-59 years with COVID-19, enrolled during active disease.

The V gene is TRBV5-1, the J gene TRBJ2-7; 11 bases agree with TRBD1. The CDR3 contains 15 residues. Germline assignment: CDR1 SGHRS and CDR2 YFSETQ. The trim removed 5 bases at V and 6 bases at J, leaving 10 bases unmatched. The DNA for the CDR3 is TGCGCCAGCAGGTTTGCGGGACAGGGGGTTGGCGAGCAGTACTTC. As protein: CASRFAGQGVGEQYF.

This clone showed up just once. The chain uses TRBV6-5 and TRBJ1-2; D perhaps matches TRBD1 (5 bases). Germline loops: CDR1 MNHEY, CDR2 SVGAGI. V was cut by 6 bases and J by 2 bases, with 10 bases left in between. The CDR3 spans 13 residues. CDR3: CASSTPGNYGYTF. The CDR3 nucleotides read TGTGCCAGCAGCACCCCAGGGAACTATGGCTACACCTTC.

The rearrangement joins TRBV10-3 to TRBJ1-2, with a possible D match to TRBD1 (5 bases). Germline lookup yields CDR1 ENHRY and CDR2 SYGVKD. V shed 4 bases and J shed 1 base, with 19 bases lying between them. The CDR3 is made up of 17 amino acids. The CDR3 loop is CAISADGGRGGNYGYTF. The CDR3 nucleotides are TGTGCCATCAGTGCAGACGGTGGACGCGGGGGTAACTATGGCTACACCTTC.

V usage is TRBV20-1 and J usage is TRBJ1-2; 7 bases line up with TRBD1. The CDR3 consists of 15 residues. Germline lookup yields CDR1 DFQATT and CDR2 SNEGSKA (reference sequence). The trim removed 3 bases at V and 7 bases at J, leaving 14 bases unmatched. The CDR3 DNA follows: TGCAGTGCTAGTGGGAAGGGGGCGGCTTACTCTGGCTACACCTTC. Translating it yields CSASGKGAAYSGYTF.

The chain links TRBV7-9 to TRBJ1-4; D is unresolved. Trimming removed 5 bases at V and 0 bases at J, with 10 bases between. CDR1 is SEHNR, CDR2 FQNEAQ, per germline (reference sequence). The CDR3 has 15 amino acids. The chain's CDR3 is CASSTPGATNEKLFF. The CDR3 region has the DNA TGTGCCAGCAGCACCCCGGGAGCAACTAATGAAAAACTGTTTTTT.

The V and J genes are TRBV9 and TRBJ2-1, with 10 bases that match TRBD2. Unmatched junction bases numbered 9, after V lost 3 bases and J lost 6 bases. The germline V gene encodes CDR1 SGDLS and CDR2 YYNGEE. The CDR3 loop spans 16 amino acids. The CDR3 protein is CASSATLAGAPNEQFF. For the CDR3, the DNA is TGTGCCAGCAGCGCTACTCTAGCGGGGGCCCCCAATGAGCAGTTCTTC.

The CDR3 sequence: CASSLSSGANNEQFF. The DNA of the CDR3 is TGTGCCAGCAGCTTATCTAGCGGGGCCAACAATGAGCAGTTCTTC. This sequence joins TRBV11-2 and TRBJ2-1, with 9 bases matching TRBD2. Germline V CDR1 and CDR2: SGHAT, FQNNGV. Losses at the gene ends were 2 bases for V and 5 bases for J; bases not matched to a gene: 4. The CDR3 is made up of 15 amino acids. Full variable domain (rest looked up from reference TRBV11-2 and TRBJ2-1): EAGVAQSPRYKIIEKRQSVAFWCNPISGHATLYWYQQILGQGPKLLIQFQNNGVVDDSQLPKDRFSAERLKGVDSTLKIQPAKLEDSAVYLCASSLSSGANNEQFFGPGTRLTVL.

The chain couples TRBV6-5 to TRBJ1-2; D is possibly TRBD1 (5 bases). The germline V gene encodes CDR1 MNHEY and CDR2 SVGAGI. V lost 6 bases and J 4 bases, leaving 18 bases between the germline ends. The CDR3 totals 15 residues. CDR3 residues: CASSPTLGHPYGYTF. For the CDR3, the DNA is TGTGCCAGCAGCCCCACGCTGGGGCATCCCTATGGCTACACCTTC.

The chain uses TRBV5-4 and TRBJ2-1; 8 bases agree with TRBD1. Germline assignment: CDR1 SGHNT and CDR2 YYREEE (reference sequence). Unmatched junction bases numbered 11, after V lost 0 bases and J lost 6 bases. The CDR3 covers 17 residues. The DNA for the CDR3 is TGTGCCAGCAGCTTGGCCGGGACAGGTATTCAGGGCAATGAGCAGTTCTTC. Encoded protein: CASSLAGTGIQGNEQFF.

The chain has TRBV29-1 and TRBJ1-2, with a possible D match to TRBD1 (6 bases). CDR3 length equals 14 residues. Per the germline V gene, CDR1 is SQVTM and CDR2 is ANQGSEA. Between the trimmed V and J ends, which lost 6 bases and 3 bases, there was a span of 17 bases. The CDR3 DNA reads TGCAGCGTAGAGTTGGGGGCGCGAGACTATGGCTACACCTTC. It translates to CSVELGARDYGYTF.

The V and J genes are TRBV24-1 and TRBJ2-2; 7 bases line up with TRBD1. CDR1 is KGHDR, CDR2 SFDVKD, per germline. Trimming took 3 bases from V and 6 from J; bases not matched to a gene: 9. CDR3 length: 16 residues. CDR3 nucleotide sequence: TGTGCCACCAGTGATCCAGCGCGGACAGGTCCCGGGGAGCTGTTTTTT. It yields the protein CATSDPARTGPGELFF.

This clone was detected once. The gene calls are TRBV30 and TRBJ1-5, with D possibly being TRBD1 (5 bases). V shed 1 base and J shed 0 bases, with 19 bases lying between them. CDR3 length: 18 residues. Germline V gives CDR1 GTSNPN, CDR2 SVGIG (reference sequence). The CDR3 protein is CAWSAPFTGRYSNQPQHF. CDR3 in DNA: TGTGCCTGGAGTGCCCCATTCACAGGTCGATATAGCAATCAGCCCCAGCATTTT.

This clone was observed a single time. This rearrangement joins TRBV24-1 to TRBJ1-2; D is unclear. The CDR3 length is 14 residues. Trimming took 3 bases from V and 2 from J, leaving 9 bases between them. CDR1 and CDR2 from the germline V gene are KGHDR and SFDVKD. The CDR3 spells CATSDHYQNYGYTF. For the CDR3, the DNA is TGTGCCACCAGTGATCATTATCAGAACTATGGCTACACCTTC.

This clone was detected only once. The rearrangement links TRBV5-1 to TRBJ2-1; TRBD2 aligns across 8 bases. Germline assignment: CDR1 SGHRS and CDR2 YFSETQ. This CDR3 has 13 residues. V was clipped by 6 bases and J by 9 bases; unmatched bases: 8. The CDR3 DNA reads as TGCGCCAGCAAAAAGACTAGCGAGGGTGAGCAGTTCTTC. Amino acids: CASKKTSEGEQFF. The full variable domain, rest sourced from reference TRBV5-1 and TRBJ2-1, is KAGVTQTPRYLIKTRGQQVTLSCSPISGHRSVSWYQQTPGQGLQFLFEYFSETQRNKGNFPGRFSGRQFSNSRSEMNVSTLELGDSALYLCASKKTSEGEQFFGPGTRLTVL.

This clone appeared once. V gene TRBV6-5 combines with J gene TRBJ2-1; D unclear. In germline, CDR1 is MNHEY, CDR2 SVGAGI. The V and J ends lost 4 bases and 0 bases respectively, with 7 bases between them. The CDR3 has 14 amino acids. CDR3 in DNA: TGTGCCAGCAGTTCTGTGAGCTCCTACAATGAGCAGTTCTTC. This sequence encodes CASSSVSSYNEQFF.

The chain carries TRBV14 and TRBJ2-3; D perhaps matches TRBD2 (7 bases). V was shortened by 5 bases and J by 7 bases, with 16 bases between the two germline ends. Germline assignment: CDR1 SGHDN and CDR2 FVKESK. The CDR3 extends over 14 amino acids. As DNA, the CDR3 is TGTGCCAGCAGCTCCCGCGGGGGCGGAAATACGCAGTATTTT. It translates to CASSSRGGGNTQYF.

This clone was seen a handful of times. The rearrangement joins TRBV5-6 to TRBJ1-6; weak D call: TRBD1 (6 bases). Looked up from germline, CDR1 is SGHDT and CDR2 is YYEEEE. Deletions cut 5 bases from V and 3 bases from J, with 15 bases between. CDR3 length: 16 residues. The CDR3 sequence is CASSRPDSHYNSPLHF. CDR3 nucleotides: TGTGCCAGCAGTCGGCCGGACAGCCACTATAATTCACCCCTCCACTTT.

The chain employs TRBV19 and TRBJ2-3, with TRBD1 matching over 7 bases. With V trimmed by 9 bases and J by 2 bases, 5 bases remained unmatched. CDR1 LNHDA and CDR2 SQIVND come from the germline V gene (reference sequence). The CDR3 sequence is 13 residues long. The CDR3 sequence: CASRQGHTDTQYF. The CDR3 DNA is TGTGCCAGCAGACAGGGACACACAGATACGCAGTATTTT. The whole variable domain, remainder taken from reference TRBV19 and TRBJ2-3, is DGGITQSPKYLFRKEGQNVTLSCEQNLNHDAMYWYRQDPGQGLRLIYYSQIVNDFQKGDIAEGYSVSREKKESFPLTVTSAQKNPTAFYLCASRQGHTDTQYFGPGTRLTVL.

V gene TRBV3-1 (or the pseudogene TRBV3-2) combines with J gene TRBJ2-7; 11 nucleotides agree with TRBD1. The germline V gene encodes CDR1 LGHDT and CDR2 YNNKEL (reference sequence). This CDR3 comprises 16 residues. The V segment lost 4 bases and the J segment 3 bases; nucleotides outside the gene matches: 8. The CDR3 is CASSLRTGGLLYEQYF. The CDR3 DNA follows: TGTGCCAGCAGCCTGCGGACAGGGGGCCTTCTCTACGAGCAGTACTTC.

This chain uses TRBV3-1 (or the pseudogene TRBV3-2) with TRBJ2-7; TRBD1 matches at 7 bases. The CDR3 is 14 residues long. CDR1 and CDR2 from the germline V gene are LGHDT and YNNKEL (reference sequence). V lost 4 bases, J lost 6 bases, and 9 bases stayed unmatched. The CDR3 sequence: CASSPQGSATEQYF. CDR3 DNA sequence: TGTGCCAGCAGCCCACAGGGGAGCGCCACCGAGCAGTACTTC.

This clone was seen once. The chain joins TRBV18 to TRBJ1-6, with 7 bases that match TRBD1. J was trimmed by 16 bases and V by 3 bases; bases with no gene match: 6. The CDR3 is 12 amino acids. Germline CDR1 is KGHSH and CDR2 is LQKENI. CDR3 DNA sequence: TGTGCCAGCTCACCGCGTGGACAGGCACTCCACTTT. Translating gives CASSPRGQALHF.

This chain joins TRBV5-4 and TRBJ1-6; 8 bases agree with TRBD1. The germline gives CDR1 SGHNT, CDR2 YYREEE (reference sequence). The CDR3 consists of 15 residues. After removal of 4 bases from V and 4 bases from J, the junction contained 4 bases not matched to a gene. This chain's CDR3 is CASSPGTGYNSPLHF. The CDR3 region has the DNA TGTGCCAGCAGCCCCGGGACAGGTTATAATTCACCCCTCCACTTT.

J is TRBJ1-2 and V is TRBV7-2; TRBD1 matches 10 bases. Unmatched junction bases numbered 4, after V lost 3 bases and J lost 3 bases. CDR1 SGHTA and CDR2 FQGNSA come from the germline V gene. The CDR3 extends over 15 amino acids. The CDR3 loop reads CASSFDRGHHYGYTF. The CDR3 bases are TGTGCCAGCAGCTTTGACAGGGGGCATCACTATGGCTACACCTTC.